The source of this TCR beta chain is a study of T cell responses to AZD1222 COVID-19 vaccine. General study points: All repertoire sampling was performed exclusively after the peak T cell response. Spike as a whole was targeted by vaccine-associated CD4 TCRs, dominant at 160-218 and 743-854. There were mostly white British donors and more females than males, and clonal diversity was possibly underestimated. When two AZD1222 doses had been given, Spike-specific TCR breadth and depth rose.

Sequenced by immunoSEQ multiplex PCR; TCRdb stores in-frame clones only, minus some. The profile shows 140,000 or so clones, 89% of them singletons. The CDR3 loop spans 16 amino acids. V was pared by 0 bases and J by 5 bases, with 16 bases between. Germline V gives CDR1 MGHRA, CDR2 YSYEKL. About this clone itself: What it binds is not known.

The sequence was collected from an adult in good health. The input for sequencing was peripheral blood, taken on day 0 of AZD1222 vaccination. V gene TRBV4-1 combines with J gene TRBJ1-2; TRBD1 is a possible D gene (5 bases). CDR3 nucleotide sequence: TGCGCCAGCAGCCAAGATGACGGGCAGGGAGGGTATGGCTACACCTTC. This encodes CASSQDDGQGGYGYTF.